The source of this TCR beta chain is a study of shared clonotypes between healthy human individuals. Broader study findings: Clonotype sharing among donors, it was expected, would be affected by sequencing depth. Donor scarcity curtailed the genetic and exposure-history diversity represented herein.

Assay: immunoSEQ multiplex PCR; the TCRdb copy retains only in-frame clones and omits some. The sample records about half a million clones, 78% being singletons. CDR1 MNHEY and CDR2 SMNVEV come from the germline V gene (reference sequence). There are 13 residues in the CDR3. Deletions cut 7 bases from V and 6 bases from J, with 12 bases between. Note on this clone: Its target is not known.

The sample was PBMCs. V usage is TRBV27 and J usage is TRBJ1-4, with D perhaps TRBD1 (6 bases). The TCR originated in a woman aged 40-49 years in good health. Some clones in this sample may be carry-over from other donors' samples. This chain's CDR3 is CASKGGLYEKLFF. CDR3 nucleotides: TGTGCCAGCAAGGGGGGGTTGTATGAAAAACTGTTTTTT.